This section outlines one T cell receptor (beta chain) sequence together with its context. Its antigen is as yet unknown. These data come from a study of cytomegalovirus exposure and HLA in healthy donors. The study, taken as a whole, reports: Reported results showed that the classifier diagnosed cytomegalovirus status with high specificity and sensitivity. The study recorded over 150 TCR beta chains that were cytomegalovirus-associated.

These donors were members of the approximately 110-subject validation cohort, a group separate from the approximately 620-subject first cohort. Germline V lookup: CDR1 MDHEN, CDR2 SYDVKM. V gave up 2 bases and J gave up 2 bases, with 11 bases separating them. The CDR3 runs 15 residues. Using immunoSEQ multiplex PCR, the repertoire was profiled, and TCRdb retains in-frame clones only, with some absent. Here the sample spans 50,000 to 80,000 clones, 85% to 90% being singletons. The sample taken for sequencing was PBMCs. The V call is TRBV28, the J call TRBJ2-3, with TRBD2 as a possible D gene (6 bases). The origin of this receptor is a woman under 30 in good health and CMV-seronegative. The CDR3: CASSLTGDLTDTQYF. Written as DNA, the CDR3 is TGTGCCAGCAGTTTAACGGGGGACCTCACAGATACGCAGTATTTT.